These T cell receptor beta chains were read from a single sample in a study of blood T cell repertoires in COVID-19. Method: immunoSEQ multiplex PCR; TCRdb's copy keeps in-frame clones and lacks some. This sample has tens of thousands of clones; about 80% occur once, and the top ten carry roughly 4%. The sequenced material came from peripheral blood. The receptors originated from a man aged 60 to 69 with acute or convalescent COVID-19. Both conserved end residues are part of each CDR3. A D gene is named only where the DNA matches it firmly. Some rows have no size entry. The others give once, few or many, or a class for an expanded clone.

d_call: .
clone_size: .
j_call: TRBJ2-5
v_call: TRBV9
cdr3_nt: TGTGCCAGCAGCAGTCCTAGGGGCCCAGAGACCCAGTACTTC
cdr3_aa: CASSSPRGPETQYF

d_call: TRBD1
clone_size: .
j_call: TRBJ2-7
v_call: TRBV19
cdr3_nt: TGTGCCAGTAGTCTAAGGACAGGGGAATACGGCGAGCAGTACTTC
cdr3_aa: CASSLRTGEYGEQYF

d_call: .
clone_size: once
j_call: TRBJ2-7
v_call: TRBV4-1
cdr3_nt: TGCGCCAGCAGCCAAGATCAAGCTGTATCATATTACGAGCAGTACTTC
cdr3_aa: CASSQDQAVSYYEQYF

d_call: .
clone_size: .
j_call: TRBJ1-2
v_call: TRBV4-1
cdr3_nt: TGCGCCAGCAGCCACCAGGGGAAGTCCGCTGGCTACACCTTC
cdr3_aa: CASSHQGKSAGYTF

d_call: TRBD2
clone_size: .
j_call: TRBJ2-3
v_call: TRBV7-3
cdr3_nt: TGTGCCAGCAGCCCCAGCGGGACCAAGGGAACGCAGTATTTT
cdr3_aa: CASSPSGTKGTQYF

d_call: TRBD1
clone_size: .
j_call: TRBJ1-1
v_call: TRBV28
cdr3_nt: TGTGCCAGCAGCGTACAGGGGTGGAGGACTGAAGCTTTCTTT
cdr3_aa: CASSVQGWRTEAFF

d_call: .
clone_size: .
j_call: TRBJ1-1
v_call: TRBV27
cdr3_nt: TGTGCCAGCAGTTTATCACGGGGAGAGAACACTGAAGCTTTCTTT
cdr3_aa: CASSLSRGENTEAFF

d_call: TRBD2
clone_size: .
j_call: TRBJ2-5
v_call: TRBV2
cdr3_nt: TGTGCCAGCAGTTTCCCGCGGGGGGAGACCCAGTACTTC
cdr3_aa: CASSFPRGETQYF

d_call: .
clone_size: .
j_call: TRBJ1-3
v_call: TRBV14
cdr3_nt: TGTGCCAGCGGTGATGGGGGCAGAAACACCATATATTTT
cdr3_aa: CASGDGGRNTIYF

d_call: TRBD2
clone_size: .
j_call: TRBJ2-5
v_call: TRBV4-2
cdr3_nt: TGTGCCAGCAGCCCAACCTCCTTAGACTTAGCGGGGTCGGAGACCCAGTACTTC
cdr3_aa: CASSPTSLDLAGSETQYF

d_call: TRBD1
clone_size: .
j_call: TRBJ1-3
v_call: TRBV4-2
cdr3_nt: TGTGCCAGCACCGAACCAGGGGGGTCTGGAAACACCATATATTTT
cdr3_aa: CASTEPGGSGNTIYF

d_call: TRBD2
clone_size: .
j_call: TRBJ2-5
v_call: TRBV9
cdr3_nt: TGTGCCAGCAGCCCTCGACTAGCGGGGGAAGGGACCCAGTACTTC
cdr3_aa: CASSPRLAGEGTQYF

d_call: TRBD1
clone_size: once
j_call: TRBJ2-7
v_call: TRBV11-2
cdr3_nt: TGTGCCAGCAGCTTGGTCGACAGGGGGTGGGTTTATGAGCAGTACTTC
cdr3_aa: CASSLVDRGWVYEQYF

d_call: .
clone_size: .
j_call: TRBJ1-6
v_call: TRBV2
cdr3_nt: TGTGCCACCTCTGAGAGGAGTTCCTATAATTCACCCCTCCACTTT
cdr3_aa: CATSERSSYNSPLHF

d_call: .
clone_size: .
j_call: TRBJ1-3
v_call: TRBV6-5
cdr3_nt: TGTGCCAGCAGTTCAGGCTCTGGAAACACCATATATTTT
cdr3_aa: CASSSGSGNTIYF

d_call: TRBD2
clone_size: .
j_call: TRBJ2-3
v_call: TRBV18
cdr3_nt: TGTGCCAGCTCAGTCTCGGGGGGGCCGACAGATACGCAGTATTTT
cdr3_aa: CASSVSGGPTDTQYF

d_call: .
clone_size: .
j_call: TRBJ1-2
v_call: TRBV19
cdr3_nt: TGTGCCAGTACAAGGGGGGGCTACACCTTC
cdr3_aa: CASTRGGYTF

d_call: .
clone_size: .
j_call: TRBJ2-5
v_call: TRBV5-1
cdr3_nt: TGCGCCAGCAGCTTGGAGGGCGGGGAGACCCAGTACTTC
cdr3_aa: CASSLEGGETQYF

d_call: TRBD1
clone_size: .
j_call: TRBJ1-1
v_call: TRBV11-1
cdr3_nt: TGTGCCAGCAGCCCCCGGGACAGACAGATTACTGAAGCTTTCTTT
cdr3_aa: CASSPRDRQITEAFF

d_call: TRBD1
clone_size: .
j_call: TRBJ2-1
v_call: TRBV6-5
cdr3_nt: TGTGCCAGCAGTTCACCGGGACAGGGGTACAATGAGCAGTTCTTC
cdr3_aa: CASSSPGQGYNEQFF

d_call: TRBD1
clone_size: .
j_call: TRBJ1-2
v_call: TRBV29-1
cdr3_nt: TGCAGCGCGGGACAGGGATCCTATGGCTACACCTTC
cdr3_aa: CSAGQGSYGYTF

d_call: .
clone_size: .
j_call: TRBJ2-7
v_call: TRBV6-5
cdr3_nt: TGTGCCAGCTCCCGGGACACATCCTACGAGCAGTACTTC
cdr3_aa: CASSRDTSYEQYF

d_call: TRBD1
clone_size: once
j_call: TRBJ2-5
v_call: TRBV12-5
cdr3_nt: TGTGCTAGTCTAGACCCACAGGGGATCCAAGAGACCCAGTACTTC
cdr3_aa: CASLDPQGIQETQYF

d_call: TRBD1
clone_size: .
j_call: TRBJ2-1
v_call: TRBV7-3
cdr3_nt: TGTGCCAGCAGCCTGGGACAGGGGATCCACAATGAGCAGTTCTTC
cdr3_aa: CASSLGQGIHNEQFF

d_call: TRBD2
clone_size: .
j_call: TRBJ2-5
v_call: TRBV6-5
cdr3_nt: TGTGCCAGCAGCCGGGGGGTCCAAGAGACCCAGTACTTC
cdr3_aa: CASSRGVQETQYF